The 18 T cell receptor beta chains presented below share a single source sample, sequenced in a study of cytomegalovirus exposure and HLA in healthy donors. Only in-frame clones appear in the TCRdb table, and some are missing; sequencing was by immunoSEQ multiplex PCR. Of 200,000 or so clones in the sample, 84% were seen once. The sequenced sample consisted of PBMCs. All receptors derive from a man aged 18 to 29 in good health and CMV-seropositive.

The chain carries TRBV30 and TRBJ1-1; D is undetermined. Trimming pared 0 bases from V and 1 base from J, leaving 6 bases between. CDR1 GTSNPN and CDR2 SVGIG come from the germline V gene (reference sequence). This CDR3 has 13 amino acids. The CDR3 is CAWSVSSNTEAFF. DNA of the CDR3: TGTGCCTGGAGTGTATCGTCGAACACTGAAGCTTTCTTT.

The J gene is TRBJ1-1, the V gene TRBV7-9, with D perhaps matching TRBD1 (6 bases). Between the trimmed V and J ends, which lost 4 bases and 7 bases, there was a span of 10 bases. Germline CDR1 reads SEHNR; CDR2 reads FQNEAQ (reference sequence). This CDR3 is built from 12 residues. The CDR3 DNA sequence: TGTGCCAGCAGCTCTTGGACAGATGAAGCTTTCTTT. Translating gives CASSSWTDEAFF.

DNA of the CDR3: TGTGCCTGGAGTGAACAACCCCCGGGACAGGGGTTCGGGGAGCTGTTTTTT. Translated: CAWSEQPPGQGFGELFF. This chain joins TRBV30 and TRBJ2-2; 10 bases match TRBD1. V was clipped by 1 base and J by 7 bases; unmatched bases: 12. Germline CDR1 is GTSNPN and CDR2 is SVGIG (reference sequence). The CDR3 totals 17 residues.

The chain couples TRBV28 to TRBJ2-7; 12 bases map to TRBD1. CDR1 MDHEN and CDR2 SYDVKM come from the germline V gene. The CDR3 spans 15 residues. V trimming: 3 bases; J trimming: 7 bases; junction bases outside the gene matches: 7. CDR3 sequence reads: CASSFGGQGAEEQYF. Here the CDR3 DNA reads TGTGCCAGCAGTTTTGGGGGACAGGGGGCCGAAGAGCAGTACTTC.

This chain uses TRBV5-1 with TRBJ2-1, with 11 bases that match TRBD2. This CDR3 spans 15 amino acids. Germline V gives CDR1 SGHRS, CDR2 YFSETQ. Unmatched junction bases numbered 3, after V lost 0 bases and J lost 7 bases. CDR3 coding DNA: TGCGCCAGCAGCTTGGTAGCGGGAGGGTGGAATGAGCAGTTCTTC. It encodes CASSLVAGGWNEQFF.

The CDR3 DNA sequence: TGTGCCAGCAGTGACTCAGGGCAGGGGCCCTACAATGAGCAGTTCTTC. Its translation is CASSDSGQGPYNEQFF. The rearrangement joins TRBV6-4 to TRBJ2-1; TRBD1 might be the D (6 bases). CDR3 length equals 16 residues. The ends were cut back, 0 bases at V and 2 bases at J, with 11 bases in the middle. Germline CDR1 is MRHNA and CDR2 is SNTAGT.

The CDR3 sequence: CASSWASGGTYEQYF. The CDR3 nucleotides read TGTGCCAGCAGTTGGGCTAGCGGAGGGACCTACGAGCAGTACTTC. The chain combines TRBV28 with TRBJ2-7, with 7 bases matching TRBD2. The germline V gene encodes CDR1 MDHEN and CDR2 SYDVKM. The CDR3 has 15 residues. Trimming cost V 4 bases and J 2 bases; bases outside gene matches: 8.

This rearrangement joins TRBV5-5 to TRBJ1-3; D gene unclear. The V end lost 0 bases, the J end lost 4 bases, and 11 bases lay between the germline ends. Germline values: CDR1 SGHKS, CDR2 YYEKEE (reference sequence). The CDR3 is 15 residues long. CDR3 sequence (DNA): TGTGCCAGCAGCTTGGACAGCACCCCGGGAAACACCATATATTTT. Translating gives CASSLDSTPGNTIYF.

In DNA, the CDR3 is TGTGCCAGCAGTTCCACCGGGACAGGGCACGAGCAGTACTTC. Residues: CASSSTGTGHEQYF. This chain uses TRBV2 with TRBJ2-7; 9 bases line up with TRBD1. This CDR3 is built from 14 residues. V was pared by 5 bases and J by 5 bases, with 7 bases of the junction left unmatched. Germline assignment: CDR1 SNHLY and CDR2 FYNNEI. Variable domain in full (rest from reference TRBV2 and TRBJ2-7): EPEVTQTPSHQVTQMGQEVILRCVPISNHLYFYWYRQILGQKVEFLVSFYNNEISEKSEIFDDQFSVERPDGSNFTLKIRSTKLEDSAMYFCASSSTGTGHEQYFGPGTRLTVT.

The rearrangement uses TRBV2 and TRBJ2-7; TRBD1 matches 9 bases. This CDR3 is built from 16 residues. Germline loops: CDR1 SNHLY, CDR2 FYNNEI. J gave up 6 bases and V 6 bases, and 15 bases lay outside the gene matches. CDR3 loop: CASSSAPGTGIGEQYF. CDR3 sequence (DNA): TGTGCCAGCAGCTCGGCCCCCGGGACAGGGATCGGCGAGCAGTACTTC.

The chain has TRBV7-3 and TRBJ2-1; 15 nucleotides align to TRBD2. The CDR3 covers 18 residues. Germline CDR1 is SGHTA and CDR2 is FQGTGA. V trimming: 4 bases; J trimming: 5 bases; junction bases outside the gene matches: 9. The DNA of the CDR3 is TGTGCCAGCAGCTCAGACCCCGGGACTAGCGGGGGGCACAATGAGCAGTTCTTC. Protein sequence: CASSSDPGTSGGHNEQFF. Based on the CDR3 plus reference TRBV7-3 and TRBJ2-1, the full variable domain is GAGVSQTPSNKVTEKGKYVELRCDPISGHTALYWYRQSLGQGPEFLIYFQGTGAADDSGLPNDRFFAVRPEGSVSTLKIQRTERGDSAVYLCASSSDPGTSGGHNEQFFGPGTRLTVL.

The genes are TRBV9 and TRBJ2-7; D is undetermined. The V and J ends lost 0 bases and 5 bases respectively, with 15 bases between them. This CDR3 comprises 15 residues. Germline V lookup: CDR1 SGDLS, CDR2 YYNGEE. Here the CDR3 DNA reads TGTGCCAGCAGCGTAGGTTGGAGTTTCCCCCACGAGCAGTACTTC. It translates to CASSVGWSFPHEQYF.

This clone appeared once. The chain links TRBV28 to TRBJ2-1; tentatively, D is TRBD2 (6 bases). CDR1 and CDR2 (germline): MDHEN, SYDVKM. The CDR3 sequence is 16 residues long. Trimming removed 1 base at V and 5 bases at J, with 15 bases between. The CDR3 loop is CASSLSLALNDNEQFF. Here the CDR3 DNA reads TGTGCCAGCAGTTTATCTCTAGCGCTAAACGACAATGAGCAGTTCTTC. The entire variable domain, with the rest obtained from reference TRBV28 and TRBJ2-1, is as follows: DVKVTQSSRYLVKRTGEKVFLECVQDMDHENMFWYRQDPGLGLRLIYFSYDVKMKEKGDIPEGYSVSREKKERFSLILESASTNQTSMYLCASSLSLALNDNEQFFGPGTRLTVL.

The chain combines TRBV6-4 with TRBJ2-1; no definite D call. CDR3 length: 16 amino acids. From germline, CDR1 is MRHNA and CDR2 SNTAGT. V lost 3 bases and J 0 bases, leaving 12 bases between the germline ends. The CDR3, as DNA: TGTGCCAGCAGTGAGTTACGGGTGGGCTCCTACAATGAGCAGTTCTTC. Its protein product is CASSELRVGSYNEQFF.

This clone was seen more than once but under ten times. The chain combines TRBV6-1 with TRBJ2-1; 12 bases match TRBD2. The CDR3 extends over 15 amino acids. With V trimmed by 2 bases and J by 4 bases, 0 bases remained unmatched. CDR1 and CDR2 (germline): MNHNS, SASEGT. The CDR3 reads CASSELAGGYNEQFF. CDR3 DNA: TGTGCCAGCAGTGAACTAGCGGGAGGGTACAATGAGCAGTTCTTC.

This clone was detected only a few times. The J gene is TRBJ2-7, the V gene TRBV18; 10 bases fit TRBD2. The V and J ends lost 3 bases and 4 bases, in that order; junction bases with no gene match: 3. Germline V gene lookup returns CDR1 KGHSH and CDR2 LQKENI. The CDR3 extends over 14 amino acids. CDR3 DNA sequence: TGTGCCAGCTCACCTGGGACTAGCGCATACGAGCAGTACTTC. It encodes CASSPGTSAYEQYF.

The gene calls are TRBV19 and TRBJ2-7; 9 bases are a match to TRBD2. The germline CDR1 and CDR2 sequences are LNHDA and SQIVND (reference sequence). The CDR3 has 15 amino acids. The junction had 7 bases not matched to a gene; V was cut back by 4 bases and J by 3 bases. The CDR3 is CASSTLAGPGYEQYF. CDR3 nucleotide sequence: TGTGCCAGTAGTACCCTAGCGGGACCCGGCTACGAGCAGTACTTC.

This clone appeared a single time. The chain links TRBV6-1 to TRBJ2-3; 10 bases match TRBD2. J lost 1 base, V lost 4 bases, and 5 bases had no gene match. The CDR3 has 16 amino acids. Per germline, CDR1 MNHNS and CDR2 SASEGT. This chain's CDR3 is CASSGLAGEGTDTQYF. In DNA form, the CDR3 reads TGTGCCAGCAGTGGGCTAGCGGGAGAAGGCACAGATACGCAGTATTTT.